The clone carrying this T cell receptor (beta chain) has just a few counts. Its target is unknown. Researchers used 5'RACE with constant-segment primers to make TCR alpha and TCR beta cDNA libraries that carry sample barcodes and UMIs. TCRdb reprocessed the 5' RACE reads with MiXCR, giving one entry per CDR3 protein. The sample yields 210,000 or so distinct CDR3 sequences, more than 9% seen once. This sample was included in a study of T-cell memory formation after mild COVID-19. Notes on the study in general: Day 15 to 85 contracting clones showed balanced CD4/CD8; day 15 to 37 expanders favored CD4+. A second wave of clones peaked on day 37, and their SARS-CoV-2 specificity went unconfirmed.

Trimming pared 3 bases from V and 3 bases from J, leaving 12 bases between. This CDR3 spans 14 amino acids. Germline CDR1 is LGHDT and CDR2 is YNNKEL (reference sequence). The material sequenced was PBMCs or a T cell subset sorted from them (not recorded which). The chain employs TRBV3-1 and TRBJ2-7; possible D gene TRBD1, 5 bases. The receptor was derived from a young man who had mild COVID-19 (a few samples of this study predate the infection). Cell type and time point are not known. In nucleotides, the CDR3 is TGTGCCAGCAGCCAGATGACAGTAAACTACGAGCAGTACTTC. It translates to CASSQMTVNYEQYF.